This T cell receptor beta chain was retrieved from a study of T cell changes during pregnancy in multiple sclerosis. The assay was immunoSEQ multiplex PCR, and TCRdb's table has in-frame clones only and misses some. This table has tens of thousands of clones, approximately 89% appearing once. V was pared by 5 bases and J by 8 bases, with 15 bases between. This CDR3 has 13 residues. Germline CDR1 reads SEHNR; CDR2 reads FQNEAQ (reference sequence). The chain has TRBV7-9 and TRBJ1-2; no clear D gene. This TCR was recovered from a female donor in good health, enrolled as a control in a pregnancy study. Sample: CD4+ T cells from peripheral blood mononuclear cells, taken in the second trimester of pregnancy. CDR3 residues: CASSPQTREGYTF. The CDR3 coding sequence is TGTGCCAGCAGCCCCCAAACCCGGGAGGGCTACACCTTC.